The rows below give T cell receptor beta chains drawn from one sample of a study of cytomegalovirus exposure and HLA in healthy donors. Generated by immunoSEQ multiplex PCR, the TCRdb table keeps only in-frame clones and is missing some. The sample lists roughly 150,000 clones; approximately 80% were seen once. The sample consisted of PBMCs. Every receptor here comes from a woman aged 40 to 55 in good health and CMV-seronegative. Each CDR3 is given with its conserved first and last residue. The order of the fields is V gene, D gene, CDR3 protein. D genes are given only for firm matches.

TRBV7-9	TRBD1	CASSYSGQGRTRTEQYF
TRBV18	-	CASSLGLFYEQYF
TRBV6-6	-	CASRPPGDTDTQYF
TRBV11-2	TRBD1	CASSLGQGGYGYTF
TRBV15	TRBD2	CATSRDELAGDEQFF
TRBV4-3	-	CASSQDTGSGANVLTF
TRBV6-5	-	CASRLTGEPYNEQFF
TRBV6-4	TRBD2	CASSDSRGGTDTQYF
TRBV5-5	-	CASSTEAGSVIYEQYF
TRBV7-2	-	CASSLERGELFF
TRBV27	-	CASSFGYTSNYGYTF
TRBV6-6	TRBD1	CASSTTGGHEQYF
TRBV7-2	-	CASSSRTDLAF
TRBV27	-	CASSFGGSSPLHF
TRBV11-2	TRBD1	CASSRPGQGFYEQYF
TRBV18	TRBD2	CASSRAGTSGTNEQFF
TRBV6-5	-	CASSYDPGADYGYTF
TRBV7-9	-	CASSPHWAKGFF
TRBV5-1	TRBD1	CASSLHPGQGEKLFF
TRBV2	-	CASSEGHGFSYEQYF
TRBV21-1	-	CASSKAASGSPSDTQYF
TRBV11-3	-	CASSLASVEGYEQYF
TRBV2	-	CASSPLRLERNNEQFF
TRBV19	-	CASSMSENGQPQHF
TRBV6-9	-	CASSYPRGRLNTEAFF
TRBV23-1	-	CASSPCARGKGNQPQHF
TRBV6-5	-	CASASTYYGYTF
TRBV5-5	-	CASSFSITGSKNSQYF
TRBV5-8	-	CASSLGYTVGLGAFF
TRBV4-3	TRBD2	CASSQEWTSGRADTGELFF
TRBV27	-	CASSFTVRGEQYF
TRBV25-1	TRBD2	CASSASGRVNTGELFF
TRBV30	TRBD1	CAWSVKRQGAMGNQPQHF
TRBV6-5	-	CASSLDRSSYEQYF
TRBV29-1	TRBD1	CSVEFFHRDRVTYEQYF
TRBV10-3	-	CAMMDGQGGTQYF
TRBV14	TRBD2	CASSQGYVAGGPKFF
TRBV19	TRBD1	CASSSDAVGTVYNEQFF
TRBV7-3	-	CASSLSGGGLGEQFF
TRBV6-5	TRBD1	CASGRGQETQYF
TRBV6-5	-	CASSYDSSYEQYF
TRBV28	TRBD1	CASSLRTGKGYGYTF
TRBV7-3	-	CASRRTENTEAFF
TRBV27	-	CASSSGNQETQYF
TRBV6-4	TRBD2	CASSEGGYEDEQFF
TRBV6-1	TRBD1	CASSAYDRVNTEAFF
TRBV4-2	TRBD2	CASSQEGTSGGITDTQYF
TRBV7-8	-	CASSLGRRNYGYTF
TRBV7-2	TRBD1	CASSIRDRSGEQYF
TRBV28	TRBD2	CASSLPRGVAYEQYF
TRBV28	TRBD1	CASSGRDRLSSYNSPLHF
TRBV5-4	-	CASSFAQTEAFF
TRBV9	-	CASSAPFRQGRTGELFF
TRBV18	TRBD1	CASSPFRGEEPQHF